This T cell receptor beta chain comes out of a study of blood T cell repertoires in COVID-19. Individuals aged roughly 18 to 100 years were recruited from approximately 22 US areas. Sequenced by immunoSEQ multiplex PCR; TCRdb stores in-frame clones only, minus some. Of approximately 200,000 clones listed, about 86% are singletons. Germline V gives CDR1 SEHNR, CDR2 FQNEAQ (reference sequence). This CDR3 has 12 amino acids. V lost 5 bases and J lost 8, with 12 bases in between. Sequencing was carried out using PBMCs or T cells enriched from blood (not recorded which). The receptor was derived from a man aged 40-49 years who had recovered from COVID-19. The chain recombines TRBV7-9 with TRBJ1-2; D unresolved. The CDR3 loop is CASSPGREGYTF. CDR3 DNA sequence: TGTGCCAGCAGCCCGGGAAGGGAGGGCTACACCTTC.